This T cell receptor (beta chain) is from a study of regulatory T cells in long-lasting Graves disease. The TCR beta library used iRepertoire HTBI primers with Arm-PCR amplification of CDR3. TCRdb redid the calling of the multiplex PCR reads with MiXCR, one entry per CDR3 protein. The data contain about half a million distinct CDR3 sequences, 9.5% to 15% of them singletons. CDR3 length: 15 amino acids. The V end lost 7 bases, the J end lost 3 bases, and 18 bases lay between the germline ends. Per the germline V gene, CDR1 is MNHNS and CDR2 is SASEGT. Time point specified: newly diagnosed GD, antithyroid drugs for less than 3 months. Researchers made the TCR library from RNA that was extracted from PBMCs. Patients came through an endocrinology department, and that department was in Xi'an, China. EDTA tubes collected nine milliliters of peripheral blood. These data were also filed under a second study, of T cells in Graves' hyperthyroidism and ophthalmopathy. That publication notes: The HTBI set primed first-round TCR CDR3 RT-PCR.

The TCR was taken from a woman in her thirties with Graves disease. The chain links TRBV6-1 to TRBJ1-1; TRBD1 is a possible D gene (5 bases). The specimen comprised peripheral blood mononuclear cells (PBMCs), sampled at new diagnosis, from a patient treated with antithyroid drugs. This CDR3 is CASISGPRRDTEAFF. Here the CDR3 DNA reads TGTGCCAGCATCTCGGGACCCCGTCGGGACACTGAAGCTTTCTTT.